These 17 T cell receptor beta chains came from one sample sequenced in a study of blood T cell repertoires in COVID-19. Measured with immunoSEQ multiplex PCR; TCRdb has only the in-frame clones, and not every one. This sample has just over 350,000 clones, with 86% found just once. Sample: peripheral blood. Receptors were obtained from a woman aged 55-70 years with COVID-19, enrolled during active disease.

V usage is TRBV29-1 and J usage is TRBJ2-7; TRBD2 aligns across 13 bases. CDR1 is SQVTM and CDR2 is ANQGSEA in the germline V gene. Germline trimming cut 3 bases from V and 1 base from J; bases unmatched to any gene: 3. The CDR3 runs 15 residues. The chain's CDR3 is CSVEAGLAGSYEQYF. The CDR3 DNA follows: TGCAGCGTTGAGGCGGGACTAGCGGGGTCCTACGAGCAGTACTTC.

This clone has just a few counts. The V gene is TRBV19, the J gene TRBJ1-5; weak D call: TRBD1 (6 bases). Trimming shortened V by 5 bases and J by 4 bases, and 12 bases separated the two germline ends. Germline CDR1 is LNHDA and CDR2 is SQIVND (reference sequence). The CDR3 contains 14 residues. Here the CDR3 DNA reads TGTGCCAGTAGTCAAGGGGGACAAAATCAGCCCCAGCATTTT. This translates into CASSQGGQNQPQHF.

This clone has a handful of counts. This chain links TRBV29-1 with TRBJ1-1; a possible D gene is TRBD1 (5 bases). Germline CDR1 reads SQVTM; CDR2 reads ANQGSEA. This CDR3 is 13 amino acids long. V lost 8 bases, J lost 0 bases, and 13 bases lay in between. The CDR3 DNA sequence: TGCAGCAGCTCTAACAGGCTGAACACTGAAGCTTTCTTT. Encoded protein: CSSSNRLNTEAFF.

The chain links TRBV28 to TRBJ1-2; D gene uncertain. The germline V and J ends were trimmed by 3 bases and 7 bases, with 9 bases remaining between them. Per germline, CDR1 MDHEN and CDR2 SYDVKM. The CDR3 is 12 residues long. CDR3 residues: CASSFGVGGYTF. Written as DNA, the CDR3 is TGTGCCAGCAGTTTCGGGGTGGGTGGCTACACCTTC.

In this sample, this clone turned up once. This chain joins TRBV19 and TRBJ1-3, with a possible D match to TRBD1 (6 bases). The CDR3 length is 15 residues. Trimming took 6 bases from V and 0 from J, leaving 12 bases between them. The germline V gene has CDR1 LNHDA and CDR2 SQIVND (reference sequence). CDR3 amino acids: CASRTDRSSGNTIYF. CDR3 bases: TGTGCCAGTAGGACAGACAGGAGCTCTGGAAACACCATATATTTT.

This sequence joins TRBV5-1 and TRBJ2-5; 16 bases align to TRBD2. CDR1 and CDR2 (germline): SGHRS, YFSETQ. J was trimmed by 5 bases and V by 3 bases; bases with no gene match: 4. CDR3 length equals 16 residues. In nucleotides, the CDR3 is TGCGCCAGCAGCTCGGGACTAGCGGGGGGGCCTGAGACCCAGTACTTC. This encodes CASSSGLAGGPETQYF.

The J gene is TRBJ2-2, the V gene TRBV9; 8 bases map to TRBD2. The J segment lost 3 bases and the V segment lost 3 bases, leaving 10 bases of the junction unmatched. The germline V gene encodes CDR1 SGDLS and CDR2 YYNGEE. The CDR3 has 17 amino acids. CDR3 region: CASSARGGPRDTGELFF. The CDR3 nucleotides are TGTGCCAGCAGCGCCCGCGGGGGGCCGAGGGACACCGGGGAGCTGTTTTTT.

The chain employs TRBV6-2 or TRBV6-3 and TRBJ1-1; 8 nucleotides align to TRBD1. Germline V lookup: CDR1 MNHEY, CDR2 SVGEGT. The CDR3 runs 13 residues. V lost 4 bases to trimming and J lost 5 bases; unmatched junction nucleotides: 3. The CDR3 region is CASSWDRRTEAFF. The CDR3, as DNA: TGTGCCAGCAGTTGGGACAGGAGAACTGAAGCTTTCTTT.

The chain has TRBV12-3 or TRBV12-4 and TRBJ2-7, with a weak D call TRBD2 (6 bases). Trimming left V 4 bases short and J 3 bases short, with 10 bases between. CDR3 length: 13 residues. CDR3 in amino acids: CASSSEGRYEQYF. CDR3 nucleotides: TGTGCCAGCAGTTCGGAGGGACGCTACGAGCAGTACTTC.

In DNA form, the CDR3 reads TGTGCCAGCTCACTTAACCGGGACACTCTCACCTTC. Amino acid sequence: CASSLNRDTLTF. This sequence joins TRBV18 and TRBJ1-2, with D maybe TRBD1 (6 bases). The V and J ends lost 4 bases and 13 bases respectively, with 16 bases between them. Per the germline V gene, CDR1 is KGHSH and CDR2 is LQKENI. The CDR3 consists of 12 residues.

The chain is built from TRBV19 and TRBJ1-6, with D unresolved. From germline, CDR1 is LNHDA and CDR2 SQIVND (reference sequence). V lost 5 bases and J lost 2, with 13 bases in between. CDR3 length equals 16 residues. CDR3 residues: CASSAGGSAYNSPLHF. CDR3 bases: TGTGCCAGTAGTGCCGGTGGGAGCGCCTATAATTCACCCCTCCACTTT.

V is TRBV10-3 and J is TRBJ2-1; the match to TRBD1 covers 8 bases. The CDR3 runs 16 residues. Germline-derived CDR1 and CDR2 are ENHRY and SYGVKD. J lost 8 bases, V lost 4 bases, and 13 bases had no gene match. CDR3 loop: CAISGQTGAGRYEQFF. The CDR3 nucleotides read TGTGCCATCAGTGGACAGACAGGGGCAGGGAGGTATGAGCAGTTCTTC.

This chain joins TRBV5-1 and TRBJ1-6; D is ambiguous. Trimming shortened V by 3 bases and J by 7 bases, and 11 bases separated the two germline ends. The length of the CDR3 is 14 residues. CDR1 and CDR2 (germline): SGHRS, YFSETQ. The DNA of the CDR3 is TGCGCCAGCAGCTCGTCACAGCCGAATTCACCCCTCCACTTT. It is translated as CASSSSQPNSPLHF.

This clone has just a few counts. The CDR3 spells CASSSSGGAQPQHF. The CDR3 region has the DNA TGTGCCAGTAGTTCGTCCGGCGGGGCACAGCCCCAGCATTTT. The rearrangement joins TRBV19 to TRBJ1-5; possibly TRBD1 for D (5 bases). CDR1 and CDR2 (germline): LNHDA, SQIVND (reference sequence). The CDR3 sequence is 14 residues long. Between the trimmed V and J ends, which lost 5 bases and 7 bases, there was a span of 15 bases.

The sample holds one count of this clone. V and J are TRBV15 and TRBJ1-2, with no clear D. The CDR3 has 13 residues. V gave up 2 bases and J gave up 8 bases, with 12 bases separating them. Germline V gene lookup returns CDR1 LNHNV and CDR2 YYDKDF (reference sequence). The CDR3 sequence: CATSRRAAGGYTF. CDR3 nucleotide sequence: TGTGCCACCAGCAGACGGGCTGCGGGAGGCTACACCTTC.

Comment on this clone: Germline and junction disagree at one end, which may indicate a read error. This chain links TRBV5-5 with TRBJ2-2, with TRBD1 matching over 7 bases. The germline V gene encodes CDR1 SGHKS and CDR2 YYEKEE (reference sequence). CDR3 length equals 15 residues. The CDR3 spells CASTLTGSYTGELFF. The CDR3 DNA reads as TGTGCCAGCACCTTGACAGGGTCGTACACCGGGGAGCTGTTTTTT.

V and J are TRBV5-1 and TRBJ2-7; 7 nucleotides line up with TRBD1. The CDR3 runs to 14 residues. With V trimmed by 6 bases and J by 2 bases, 8 bases remained unmatched. CDR1 and CDR2 (germline): SGHRS, YFSETQ. The CDR3 sequence is CASTPGDRAYEQYF. The CDR3 nucleotides are TGCGCCAGCACCCCCGGGGACAGAGCCTACGAGCAGTACTTC. Full variable domain (rest looked up from reference TRBV5-1 and TRBJ2-7): KAGVTQTPRYLIKTRGQQVTLSCSPISGHRSVSWYQQTPGQGLQFLFEYFSETQRNKGNFPGRFSGRQFSNSRSEMNVSTLELGDSALYLCASTPGDRAYEQYFGPGTRLTVT.